This T cell receptor beta chain was captured by sequencing in a study of cytomegalovirus exposure and HLA in healthy donors. Whole-study findings and limits: A missense variant in DCLRE1C was later tied to TCR beta V- and J-gene trimming.

Vbeta (60) and Jbeta (13) primers were used in the PCR. Produced via immunoSEQ multiplex PCR; TCRdb's table is partial and in-frame only. Among about 120,000 clones, approximately 81% were seen once, and the ten largest hold approximately 4%. Note on this clone: Its target is unknown.

Germline V gives CDR1 MGHDK, CDR2 SYGVNS. This CDR3 spans 13 amino acids. V was pared by 8 bases and J by 3 bases, with 5 bases of the junction left unmatched. The specimen sequenced was PBMCs. The receptor's source is a man aged 25-40 years in good health and CMV-seropositive. V usage is TRBV25-1 and J usage is TRBJ2-7; TRBD2 agrees at 9 bases. The CDR3 loop is CASQAGGYYEQYF. The DNA for the CDR3 is TGTGCCAGCCAAGCGGGGGGTTACTACGAGCAGTACTTC.